Listed here is a single T cell receptor (beta chain). No antigen is known for it. Base qualities are not at hand, and no much larger clone is one base apart. These data belong to a study of blood T cell repertoires in COVID-19 (dated by TCRdb to 2019 to 2021). Broadly, across the study: Collaborator samples came from the United States, Italy and Spain and covered acute and convalescent phases of COVID-19. The prospective study material was composed of cDNA or gDNA derived from T cells, B-cell-depleted T cells, or PBMCs. The dataset comprised deeply sampled blood TCRbeta repertoires from subjects exposed to, actively infected with, or recovered from COVID-19. The repertoires were made available in a free public database intended to serve as a resource for research on the immune response to SARS-CoV-2. Samples were obtained from the ongoing ImmuneRACE study (first 160 participants) and from some 1,200 subjects provided by 6 global collaborators. Nearly every sample came with metadata listing a de-identified subject ID, COVID-19 status, age in years and sex. HLA class I and class II types, where available, came from metadata supplied by the sample provider rather than from assay-based typing. Summary of the overall study and its limitations: How much clinical and demographic metadata was included differed by source and by participant, and the metadata was provided uncurated.

In Seattle, one collaborating source enrolled patients while the infection was active and tracked those patients longitudinally over the course of disease. The collaborating institutions used their own protocols to collect whole blood in K2EDTA tubes. Collaborator samples were shipped for TCRbeta analysis as frozen whole blood, isolated PBMCs, or DNA extracted from either sample type. The CDR3 runs 13 residues from the cysteine to the phenylalanine. Left in the record is the CDR3 DNA by itself, 39 bases read in frame from the first base. V is cut by 5 bases and J by 2 bases, and the space between the germline ends is 8 bases. Based on the germline V gene, the CDR1 and CDR2 sequences are SNHLY and FYNNEI. TCRbeta CDR3 regions were amplified from genomic DNA by means of the immunoSEQ Assay, a bias-controlled multiplex PCR. The authors' analysis ran thus. Within the assay, amplification of reference gene primers was used to estimate how many nucleated cells each sample contained. To quantify the absolute abundance of each unique TCRbeta CDR3 rearrangement, sequence reads were collapsed and filtered. For each sample, productive Simpson clonality was calculated by taking the square root of Simpson's diversity index across productive rearrangements. This immuneACCESS table, as held by TCRdb, lists in-frame sequences with V and J called but not all clones. Of the missing ones, under half trace to an unresolved V gene in checked studies; the others have no known cause. For V, J and clone size, that table is used; D and trimming come from the DNA. Recorded for this sample are some 310,000 clones; approximately 87% of them occurred a single time. The ten largest clones take up under 3% of the sample.

The chain is assembled from TRBV2 and TRBJ2-3, with the D gene not clear enough to name. This receptor was taken from a woman aged 25 to 39 with COVID-19, enrolled during active disease. Sequenced input: peripheral blood. The DNA sequence is as follows: TGTGCCAGCAGTCTCCGTTTCACAGATACGCAGTATTTT. Its product reads: CASSLRFTDTQYF.